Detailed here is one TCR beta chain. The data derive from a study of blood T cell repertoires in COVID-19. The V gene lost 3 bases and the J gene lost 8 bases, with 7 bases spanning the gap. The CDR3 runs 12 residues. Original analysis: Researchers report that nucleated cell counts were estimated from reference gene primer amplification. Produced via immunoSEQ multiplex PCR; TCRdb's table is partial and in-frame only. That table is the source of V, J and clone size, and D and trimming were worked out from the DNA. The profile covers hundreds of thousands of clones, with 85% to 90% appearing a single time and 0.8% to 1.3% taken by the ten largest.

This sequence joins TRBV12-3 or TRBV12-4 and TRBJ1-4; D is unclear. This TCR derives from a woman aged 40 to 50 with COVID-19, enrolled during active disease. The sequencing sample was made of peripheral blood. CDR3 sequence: CASSFGGEKLFF. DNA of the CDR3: TGTGCCAGCAGTTTTGGAGGAGAAAAACTGTTTTTT.